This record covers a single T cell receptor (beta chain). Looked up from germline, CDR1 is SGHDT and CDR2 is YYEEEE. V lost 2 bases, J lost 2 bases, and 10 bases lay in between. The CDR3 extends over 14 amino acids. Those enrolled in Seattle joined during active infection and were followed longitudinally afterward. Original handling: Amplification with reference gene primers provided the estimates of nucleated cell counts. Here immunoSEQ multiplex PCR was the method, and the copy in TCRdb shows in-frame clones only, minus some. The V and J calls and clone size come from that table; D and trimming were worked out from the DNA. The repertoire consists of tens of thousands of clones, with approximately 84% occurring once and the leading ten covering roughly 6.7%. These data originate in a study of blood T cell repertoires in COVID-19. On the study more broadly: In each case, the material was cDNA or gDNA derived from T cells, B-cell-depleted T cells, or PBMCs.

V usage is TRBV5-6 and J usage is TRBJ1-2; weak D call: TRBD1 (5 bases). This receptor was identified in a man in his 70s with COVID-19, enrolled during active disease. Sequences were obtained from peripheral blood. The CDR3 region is CASSLQVQNYGYTF. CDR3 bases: TGTGCCAGCAGCTTACAGGTTCAAAACTATGGCTACACCTTC.